Here is one T cell receptor (beta chain) with its context. Its antigen is unidentified. These data are taken from a study of T cell responses to AZD1222 COVID-19 vaccine. V trimming: 3 bases; J trimming: 3 bases; junction bases outside the gene matches: 8. The CDR3 consists of 16 residues. Germline V gene sequence: CDR1 SGDLS, CDR2 YYNGEE. TCRdb's table, derived via immunoSEQ multiplex PCR, lists solely in-frame clones and lacks some. The table lists around 140,000 clones. Study outcomes and limitations: The sample set comprised mostly white British donors with more females, and clonal diversity was possibly underestimated. Among spike-specific TCRs, nearly half reportedly target unmutated variant regions.

This sequence was found in an adult in good health. The chain combines TRBV9 with TRBJ1-3; 8 positions agree with TRBD1. Sequencing input: peripheral blood. CDR3 in amino acids: CASSGHRGYSGNTIYF. The DNA of the CDR3 is TGTGCCAGCAGCGGACACAGGGGGTATAGTGGAAACACCATATATTTT.